These 5 T cell receptor beta chains share one sample of origin, sequenced in a study of cytomegalovirus exposure and HLA in healthy donors. The assay was immunoSEQ multiplex PCR, and TCRdb's table has in-frame clones only and misses some. The table shows about 280,000 clones, with roughly 88% occurring only once. Sequenced input: PBMCs. These receptors all come from a woman under 30 in good health and CMV-seronegative.

V is TRBV5-5 and J is TRBJ2-1, with D uncertain. The CDR3 extends over 10 amino acids. Germline V lookup: CDR1 SGHKS, CDR2 YYEKEE (reference sequence). Trimming removed 4 bases at V and 7 bases at J, with 3 bases between. For the CDR3, the DNA is TGTGCCAGCAGCCTGAATGAGCAGTTCTTC. It encodes CASSLNEQFF.

This clone has only one observation. The rearrangement links TRBV19 to TRBJ2-7; weak D call: TRBD2 (5 bases). The germline gives CDR1 LNHDA, CDR2 SQIVND (reference sequence). The CDR3 totals 15 residues. The V and J ends lost 3 bases and 0 bases respectively, with 12 bases between them. The CDR3 is CASSMGSAFSYEQYF. The CDR3 bases are TGTGCCAGTAGTATGGGTAGCGCATTCTCCTACGAGCAGTACTTC.

The V and J genes are TRBV7-6 and TRBJ2-5, with D tentatively TRBD1 (6 bases). This CDR3 spans 15 amino acids. The germline V gene has CDR1 SGHVS and CDR2 FNYEAQ. Trimming took off 5 bases at V and 4 bases at J, with 17 bases between the two ends. The CDR3 region has the DNA TGTGCCAGCAGCGCAAGGGGGTCGGACGTAGAGACCCAGTACTTC. Translated: CASSARGSDVETQYF.

CDR3 sequence (DNA): TGTGCCAGCAGTGTCAGGGGCGGTTGGGTAACTGGAAACACCATATATTTT. It specifies CASSVRGGWVTGNTIYF. V gene TRBV2 combines with J gene TRBJ1-3; D is possibly TRBD1 (6 bases). The CDR3 loop spans 17 amino acids. Trimming took 4 bases from V and 2 from J, leaving 18 bases between them. Germline CDR1 SNHLY, CDR2 FYNNEI.

This clone was recorded once. The V gene is TRBV7-6, the J gene TRBJ2-3; D is unresolved. The CDR3 has 16 residues. From germline, CDR1 is SGHVS and CDR2 FNYEAQ. V lost 1 base and J 1 base, leaving 12 bases between the germline ends. The chain's CDR3 is CASSLVVSVGTDTQYF. The CDR3 bases are TGTGCCAGCAGCTTAGTGGTGTCGGTCGGCACAGATACGCAGTATTTT. Variable domain in full (rest from reference TRBV7-6 and TRBJ2-3): GAGVSQSPRYKVTKRGQDVALRCDPISGHVSLYWYRQALGQGPEFLTYFNYEAQQDKSGLPNDRFSAERPEGSISTLTIQRTEQRDSAMYRCASSLVVSVGTDTQYFGPGTRLTVL.